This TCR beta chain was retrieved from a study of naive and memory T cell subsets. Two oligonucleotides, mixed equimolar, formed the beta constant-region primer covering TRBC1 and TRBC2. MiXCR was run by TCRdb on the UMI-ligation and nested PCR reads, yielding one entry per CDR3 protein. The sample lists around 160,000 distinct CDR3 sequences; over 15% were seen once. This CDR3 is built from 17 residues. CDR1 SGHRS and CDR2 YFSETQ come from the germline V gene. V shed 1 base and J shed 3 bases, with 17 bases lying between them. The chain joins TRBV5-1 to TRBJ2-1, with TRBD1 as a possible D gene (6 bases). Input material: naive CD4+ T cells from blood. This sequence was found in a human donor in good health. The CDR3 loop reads CASSLPDRNPYYNEQFF. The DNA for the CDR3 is TGCGCCAGCAGCTTGCCAGACAGGAATCCCTACTACAATGAGCAGTTCTTC.